This is a list of T cell receptor beta chains from one sample in a study of blood T cell repertoires in COVID-19. Profiling relied on immunoSEQ multiplex PCR, and the TCRdb table lists in-frame clones only, not all of them. The sample shows over 100,000 clones, roughly 89% of them seen only once. Sequences were obtained from peripheral blood. The source of these receptors is a man aged 40-55 years with acute or convalescent COVID-19. The CDR3 runs from the conserved cysteine through the conserved F or W. The order of the fields is J gene, D gene, clone size, V gene, CDR3 DNA, CDR3 protein. A D gene is named only where the DNA matches it firmly. Clone size is not always given. Where it is, it says once, few, many or a class for expanded clones.

>TRBJ1-2|TRBD1|-|TRBV4-2
TGTGCCAGCAGCCAAGCCGTTGTTAGGGACAGCCATTCGGGGGGCTACACCTTC
CASSQAVVRDSHSGGYTF
>TRBJ2-1|-|-|TRBV12-5
TGTGCTAGTGGTTTGCCGGAGACCGATGAGCAGTTCTTC
CASGLPETDEQFF
>TRBJ1-2|TRBD1|-|TRBV6-4
TGTGCCAGCAGTGACCCCGGGACAGGGGGCTACACCTTC
CASSDPGTGGYTF
>TRBJ2-7|-|-|TRBV5-8
TGTGCCAGCAGCTTGCAGGTTAGTTACGAGCAGTACTTC
CASSLQVSYEQYF
>TRBJ1-2|TRBD1|-|TRBV18
TGTGCCAGCTCACCAACAGACAGGGAGAACTATGGCTACACCTTC
CASSPTDRENYGYTF
>TRBJ1-1|-|-|TRBV12-3/TRBV12-4
TGTGCCAGCAGTTTAACAGGGAACACTGAAGCTTTCTTT
CASSLTGNTEAFF
>TRBJ1-1|TRBD1|-|TRBV11-2
TGTGCCAGCAGCTTGGGGGACAGGAACACTGAAGCTTTCTTT
CASSLGDRNTEAFF
>TRBJ1-5|TRBD1|-|TRBV4-2
TGTGCCAGCAGCCGGACAGGGGGTGATCAGCCCCAGCATTTT
CASSRTGGDQPQHF
>TRBJ2-3|TRBD2|-|TRBV19
TGTGCCAGTACCCCTAGCGGGATTAGAGATACGCAGTATTTT
CASTPSGIRDTQYF
>TRBJ1-2|TRBD1|many|TRBV9
TGTGCCAGCAGCGCGACGGACAGGGGGGACTATGGCTACACCTTC
CASSATDRGDYGYTF
>TRBJ1-2|TRBD1|-|TRBV10-3
TGTGCCACCTTACGAGGGACAGGGGCTAACTATGGCTACACCTTC
CATLRGTGANYGYTF
>TRBJ2-5|TRBD2|-|TRBV6-5
TGTGCCAGCAGTTACTCCCCCCTCAAGCGGGGCGAGACCCAGTACTTC
CASSYSPLKRGETQYF
>TRBJ1-1|-|-|TRBV6-5
TGTGCCAGCAGTTACAGGGACATTTCTGAAGCTTTCTTT
CASSYRDISEAFF
>TRBJ2-4|TRBD1|-|TRBV7-2
TGTGCCAGCAGCTTAGACGCGGACAGGGGAAACATTCAGTACTTC
CASSLDADRGNIQYF
>TRBJ1-5|-|-|TRBV7-2
TGTGCCAGCAGCTATGCCAGGGGTAGCAATCAGCCCCAGCATTTT
CASSYARGSNQPQHF
>TRBJ2-1|-|-|TRBV29-1
TGCAGCGCAGAGACAGAGCGCGATGAGCAGTTCTTC
CSAETERDEQFF
>TRBJ1-1|-|-|TRBV6-5
TGTGCCAGCAGTTACTCCGGGGGGTATAACACTGAAGCTTTCTTT
CASSYSGGYNTEAFF
>TRBJ2-5|TRBD2|-|TRBV12-3/TRBV12-4
TGTGCCAGCAGTGCGGGGGGGAGAGAGACCCAGTACTTC
CASSAGGRETQYF
>TRBJ2-5|TRBD2|-|TRBV19
TGTGCCAGTAGCCCGCCGGTTCTAGCGGGAGGTGAGACCCAGTACTTC
CASSPPVLAGGETQYF
>TRBJ2-3|TRBD2|-|TRBV28
TGTGCCAGCACCTTACTAGCGGGAGGGACAGATACGCAGTATTTT
CASTLLAGGTDTQYF
>TRBJ1-1|-|-|TRBV5-1
TGCGCCAGCAGCTTGGAACCAATGTCCTCGAGGGAAGCTTTCTTT
CASSLEPMSSREAFF
>TRBJ1-1|-|-|TRBV18
TGTGCCAGCTCACCACCGAGCAGACTTGAAGCTTTCTTT
CASSPPSRLEAFF
>TRBJ1-2|-|few|TRBV25-1
TGTGCCAGCAGTGCCCAAGGGGTTCGCTACACCTTC
CASSAQGVRYTF
>TRBJ1-6|-|-|TRBV10-2
TGCGCCAGCAACGAACAGGGTTCCAATTCACCCCTCCACTTT
CASNEQGSNSPLHF
>TRBJ1-1|-|-|TRBV10-3
TGTGCCACCAGAGACAGCTCGAACACTGAAGCTTTCTTT
CATRDSSNTEAFF
>TRBJ1-6|TRBD1|-|TRBV9
TGTGCCAGCAGCGAATCAAGACGGGACAGGGGTTCACCCCTCCACTTT
CASSESRRDRGSPLHF
>TRBJ1-2|-|-|TRBV3-1/TRBV3-2
TGTGCCAGCAGCCAAGAGGGCAGGGTAGATGGCTACACCTTC
CASSQEGRVDGYTF
>TRBJ1-1|-|-|TRBV4-3
TGCGCCAGCAGCCTCAACGGGGGCGGGAGCACTGAAGCTTTCTTT
CASSLNGGGSTEAFF
>TRBJ1-1|-|-|TRBV6-2/TRBV6-3
TGTGCCAGCAGTGCCCAACAGGGTCTCGCTCCCCCTGAAGCTTTCTTT
CASSAQQGLAPPEAFF
>TRBJ1-2|-|-|TRBV3-1/TRBV3-2
TGTGCCAGCAGCCAAGAAGGGAGCTATGGCTACACCTTC
CASSQEGSYGYTF
>TRBJ1-5|-|-|TRBV30
TGTGCCTGGAGTGAGGAGGGGAGGCAGCCCCAGCATTTT
CAWSEEGRQPQHF
>TRBJ1-4|-|-|TRBV7-2
TGTGCCAGCAGCTCGGGACTGACCCGTCGACTGGGTGAAAAACTGTTTTTT
CASSSGLTRRLGEKLFF
>TRBJ2-1|TRBD1|-|TRBV6-1
TGTGCCAGCAGTGAACGGGACAGGGCCGATGAGCAGTTCTTC
CASSERDRADEQFF
>TRBJ2-7|TRBD2|-|TRBV6-5
TGTGCCAGCAGACTGGGACTAGGTTTCGAGCAGTACTTC
CASRLGLGFEQYF
>TRBJ2-1|-|-|TRBV13
TGTGCCAGCAGCAAAAGACGGGTCTCCTACAATGAGCAGTTCTTC
CASSKRRVSYNEQFF
>TRBJ1-5|-|-|TRBV24-1
TGTGCCACCAGTGATAGAAGGACAGATAGCAATCAGCCCCAGCATTTT
CATSDRRTDSNQPQHF
>TRBJ2-2|-|few|TRBV5-1
TGCGCCAGCAGCGTAGGTAGCGCGAACACCGGGGAGCTGTTTTTT
CASSVGSANTGELFF
>TRBJ2-4|-|-|TRBV5-1
TGCGCCAGCAGCTTGGATGGACTAGCCAAAAACATTCAGTACTTC
CASSLDGLAKNIQYF
>TRBJ2-7|TRBD1|-|TRBV6-2/TRBV6-3
TGTGCCAGCAGTTACACGACAGGGTACTACGAGCAGTACTTC
CASSYTTGYYEQYF
>TRBJ2-4|-|once|TRBV5-1
TGCGCCAGCAGCTTGGGCCCGGGCGCGGGGAACATTCAGTACTTC
CASSLGPGAGNIQYF
>TRBJ2-2|TRBD2|-|TRBV27
TGTGCCACCACCCGGCTAGCGGACACCGGGGAGCTGTTTTTT
CATTRLADTGELFF
>TRBJ1-2|TRBD1|-|TRBV6-5
TGTGCCAGCAGTCGGACAGGGGTAAACTATGGCTACACCTTC
CASSRTGVNYGYTF
>TRBJ2-5|-|-|TRBV21-1
TGTGCCAGCAGCGCGTGCCGGGACAGGTCACAAGAGACCCAGTACTTC
CASSACRDRSQETQYF
>TRBJ2-3|TRBD1|once|TRBV7-2
TGTGCCAGCAGCCTAGGGACAGCTCGCACAGATACGCAGTATTTT
CASSLGTARTDTQYF
>TRBJ2-3|TRBD2|-|TRBV11-2
TGTGCCAGCAGCGCTAGCGGGAGGGGTGCAGATACGCAGTATTTT
CASSASGRGADTQYF
>TRBJ1-3|TRBD1|-|TRBV19
TGTGCCAGTAGTCCCCAGGGGGTCGGGGACACCATATATTTT
CASSPQGVGDTIYF
>TRBJ1-6|-|-|TRBV6-5
TGTGCCACCTCGACAGGCCTGCCTTCTTCACCCCTCCACTTT
CATSTGLPSSPLHF